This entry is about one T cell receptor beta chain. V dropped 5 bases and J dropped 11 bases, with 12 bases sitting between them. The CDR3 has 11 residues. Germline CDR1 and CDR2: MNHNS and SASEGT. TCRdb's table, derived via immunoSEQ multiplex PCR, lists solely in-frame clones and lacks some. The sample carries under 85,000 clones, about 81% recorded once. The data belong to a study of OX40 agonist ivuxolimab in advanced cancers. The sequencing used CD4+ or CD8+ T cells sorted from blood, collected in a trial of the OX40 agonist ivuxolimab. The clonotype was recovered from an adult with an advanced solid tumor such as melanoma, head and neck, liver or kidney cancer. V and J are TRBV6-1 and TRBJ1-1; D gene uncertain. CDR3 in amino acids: CASSYSSVAFF. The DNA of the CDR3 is TGTGCCAGCAGTTACAGTTCGGTGGCTTTCTTT.